These 3 T cell receptor beta chains were sequenced from one sample in a study of blood T cell repertoires in COVID-19 (TCRdb year 2020). Library construction relied on the immunoSEQ multiplex PCR assay. TCRdb limited this immuneACCESS table to in-frame rearrangements with V and J called. A share of clones is missing; checked studies link under half to unresolved V genes, and the rest is unexplained. A total of 200,000 to 250,000 clones appear in this sample, approximately 84% of them only once. Jointly, the top ten make up around 1.8% of the sample. The sample taken for sequencing was PBMCs or T cells enriched from blood (not recorded which). The receptors shown here come from a man in his 60s who had recovered from COVID-19.

The sample holds one count of this clone. J is TRBJ2-1 and V is TRBV19; 10 bases are shared with TRBD2. CDR1 and CDR2 from the germline V gene are LNHDA and SQIVND (reference sequence). V gave up 4 bases and J gave up 6 bases; unmatched junction bases: 18. The CDR3 is 19 residues long. The CDR3 spells CASSRSPSGGGHLGNEQFF. CDR3 DNA: TGTGCCAGTAGTAGGAGTCCTAGCGGGGGCGGCCATTTGGGCAATGAGCAGTTCTTC.

The gene calls are TRBV5-1 and TRBJ1-1; the D gene is possibly TRBD1 (5 bases). Trimming stripped 9 bases from V and 0 bases from J, with 12 bases between. Germline V lookup: CDR1 SGHRS, CDR2 YFSETQ. CDR3 size: 13 residues. The DNA of the CDR3 is TGCGCCACCTCTCCAGGGATGAACACTGAAGCTTTCTTT. Its translation is CATSPGMNTEAFF.

This sequence joins TRBV5-1 and TRBJ1-2, with D hard to call. CDR1 is SGHRS and CDR2 is YFSETQ in the germline V gene. The CDR3 covers 13 residues. Trimming stripped 0 bases from V and 8 bases from J, with 11 bases between. CDR3 in DNA: TGCGCCAGCAGCTTGGGTGAGGTGCGGGGCTACACCTTC. Amino acid sequence: CASSLGEVRGYTF.